This T cell receptor (beta chain) is from a study of cytomegalovirus exposure and HLA in healthy donors. V lost 4 bases and J lost 3; bases outside the gene matches: 12. The CDR3 runs 16 residues. Germline CDR1 reads SGHDT; CDR2 reads YYEEEE. The study ran its PCR with 60 Vbeta and 13 Jbeta primers. Libraries were prepared by immunoSEQ multiplex PCR; TCRdb keeps only in-frame clonotypes and omits some of them. Among about 150,000 clones listed, 70% to 80% were seen once. The sequence was collected from a man aged 25-45 years in good health and CMV-seropositive. The J gene is TRBJ2-7, the V gene TRBV5-6; 8 positions agree with TRBD1. What was sequenced was PBMCs. CDR3 residues: CASSPPAAGGNYEQYF. The CDR3 nucleotides read TGTGCCAGCAGCCCCCCCGCGGCAGGGGGCAACTACGAGCAGTACTTC.